This T cell receptor (beta chain) was sequenced during a study of T-cell reconstitution after alpha-beta-depleted transplantation in children. General study points: Reportedly, alpha-beta T cells present about two months post-transplant originated from several hundred expanded clones of graft origin. A year post-transplant, T-cell counts and diversity derived mostly from newly produced T cells.

As it was prepared, the TCRbeta library received unique molecular identifiers. TCRdb recomputed calls from the PCR reads with MiXCR, one row per CDR3 protein. The sample carries almost 250,000 distinct CDR3 sequences, over 20% recorded once. Losses at the gene ends were 3 bases for V and 5 bases for J; bases not matched to a gene: 7. Germline CDR1 SGDLS, CDR2 YYNGEE. There are 16 residues in the CDR3. The table lists this clonotype with a few counts. The antigen is not known. The clonotype comes from a girl aged 2-10 years with Fanconi anemia, due to receive a stem cell transplant. The sample consisted of PBMCs, taken before TCRalphabeta/CD19-depleted stem cell transplant. The J gene is TRBJ2-3, the V gene TRBV9; TRBD2 agrees at 12 bases. CDR3 nucleotide sequence: TGTGCCAGCAGCGAATGGACTAGCGGGGATGGAGATACGCAGTATTTT. Encoded protein: CASSEWTSGDGDTQYF.